Detailed here is one T cell receptor beta chain. Its cognate antigen is unknown. Trimming took 2 bases from V and 5 from J, leaving 12 bases between them. The CDR3 runs 14 residues. The germline V gene has CDR1 MNHEY and CDR2 SVGAGI. This sample is part of a study of post-analysis software for immune sequencing data. Included in the TCR beta cDNA libraries were unique molecular identifiers. TCRdb itself ran the PCR reads through MiXCR, one entry per CDR3 protein. The sample yields 380,000 or so distinct CDR3 sequences, around 37% seen once. General study results and limits: The study found significantly lower normalized Chao1 diversity in multiple sclerosis patients than in controls. A handful of TRBV segments, including TRBV5-6, TRBV5-1 and TRBV20-1, were more frequent in patients than controls.

The sequencing sample was made of blood. The TCR originated in a girl aged 10-17 years with multiple sclerosis. The V and J genes are TRBV6-5 and TRBJ1-1; TRBD1 is a possible D gene (5 bases). CDR3 residues: CASSYRGRTTEAFF. Here the CDR3 DNA reads TGTGCCAGCAGTTACAGGGGCCGGACTACTGAAGCTTTCTTT.